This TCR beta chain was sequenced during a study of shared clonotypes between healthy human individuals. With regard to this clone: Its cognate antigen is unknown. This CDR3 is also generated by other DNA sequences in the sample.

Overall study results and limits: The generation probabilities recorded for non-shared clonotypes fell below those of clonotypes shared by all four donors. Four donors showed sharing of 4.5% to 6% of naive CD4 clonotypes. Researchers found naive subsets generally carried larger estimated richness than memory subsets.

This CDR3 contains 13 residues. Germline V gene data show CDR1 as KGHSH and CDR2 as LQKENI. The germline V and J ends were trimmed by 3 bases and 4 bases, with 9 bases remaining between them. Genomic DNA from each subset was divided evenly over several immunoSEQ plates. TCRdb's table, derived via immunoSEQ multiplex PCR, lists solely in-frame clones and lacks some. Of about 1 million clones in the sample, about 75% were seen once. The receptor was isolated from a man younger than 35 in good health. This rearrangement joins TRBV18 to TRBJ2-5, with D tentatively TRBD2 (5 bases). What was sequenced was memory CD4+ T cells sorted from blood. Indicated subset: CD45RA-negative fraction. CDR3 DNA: TGTGCCAGCTCACCGGGTCTAGCAGAGACCCAGTACTTC. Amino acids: CASSPGLAETQYF.